This is a list of T cell receptor beta chains from one sample in a study of cytomegalovirus exposure and HLA in healthy donors. This table comes from immunoSEQ multiplex PCR, and its TCRdb copy is limited to in-frame clones, with some not included. The sample carries about 130,000 clones, about 81% recorded once. The sample consisted of PBMCs. Source of these receptors: a woman between 25 and 40 years old in good health and CMV-seronegative. CDR3s include the opening cysteine and the closing phenylalanine or tryptophan. A D gene is named only where the DNA matches it firmly. Only some rows state a clone size, as once, few, many or a class for expanded clones.

TRBJ2-7	few	TRBV19	-	TGTGCCAGTAGCCCCGGAGGTTCCTACGAGCAGTACTTC	CASSPGGSYEQYF
TRBJ2-7	-	TRBV5-1	TRBD1	TGCGCCAGCAGCTCCGGGACAGGGGATTACGAGCAGTACTTC	CASSSGTGDYEQYF
TRBJ2-7	-	TRBV11-1	-	TGTGCCAGCAGACAATACTACGAGCAGTACTTC	CASRQYYEQYF
TRBJ2-3	once	TRBV7-3	-	TGTGCCAGCAGCTTACTCGGGGGGCAGGGAGATACGCAGTATTTT	CASSLLGGQGDTQYF
TRBJ1-2	-	TRBV18	-	TGTGCCAGCTCACCACCCGCAGGGCGCTATGGCTACACCTTC	CASSPPAGRYGYTF
TRBJ2-7	once	TRBV12-5	-	TGTGCTAGTGGTTTGGTAGTTAGGGCAGGGTCGTCCTACGAGCAGTACTTC	CASGLVVRAGSSYEQYF
TRBJ2-1	once	TRBV19	TRBD2	TGTGCCAGCGATACTAGCGGGAGGGTAAGCTCCTACAATGAGCAGTTCTTC	CASDTSGRVSSYNEQFF
TRBJ2-7	-	TRBV7-6	TRBD1	TGTGCCAGCAGCTTAGCGTCGGGACAGTCCTACGAGCAGTACTTC	CASSLASGQSYEQYF
TRBJ2-6	-	TRBV19	-	TGTGCCAGTAGTATACAGGGGACCCCCTCTGGGGCCAACGTCCTGACTTTC	CASSIQGTPSGANVLTF
TRBJ2-5	-	TRBV6-5	-	TGTGCCAGCACCCAGACTAGTGAAGAGACCCAGTACTTC	CASTQTSEETQYF
TRBJ2-1	-	TRBV9	-	TGTGCCAGCAGCGTGGCGGAGACTTCCTACAATGAGCAGTTCTTC	CASSVAETSYNEQFF
TRBJ1-2	-	TRBV19	-	TGTGCCAGTAGGACGGAGGGGCTCCGTGGCTACACCTTC	CASRTEGLRGYTF
TRBJ2-3	-	TRBV29-1	-	TGCAGCTCCGAGCCCCTAACAGATACGCAGTATTTT	CSSEPLTDTQYF
TRBJ1-3	-	TRBV29-1	-	TGCAGCGCCGCCCGGGGGTCCGGAAACACCATATATTTT	CSAARGSGNTIYF
TRBJ2-7	-	TRBV9	TRBD1	TGTGCCAGCAGCGTGACAGGGAGCTCCTACGAGCAGTACTTC	CASSVTGSSYEQYF
TRBJ2-7	once	TRBV6-5	TRBD1	TGTGCCAGCAGTTACGGTGTAACAGGGGGAGGCTACGAGCAGTACTTC	CASSYGVTGGGYEQYF
TRBJ2-1	-	TRBV5-1	-	TGCGCCAGCAGCTTGACCACGGTCTACAATGAGCAGTTCTTC	CASSLTTVYNEQFF
TRBJ2-7	-	TRBV9	TRBD1	TGTGCCAGCAGCGGGGGGACAGCCGAGGTAGAGCAGTACTTC	CASSGGTAEVEQYF
TRBJ2-2	-	TRBV11-3	-	TGTGCCAGCAGCTATAACGGAATAGCTGACGGGGAGCTGTTTTTT	CASSYNGIADGELFF
TRBJ1-1	-	TRBV12-5	-	TGTGCTAGTGGTTCAGGGTGGAACACTGAAGCTTTCTTT	CASGSGWNTEAFF
TRBJ2-1	once	TRBV7-9	TRBD2	TGTGCCAGCAGCTCCCGACTAGCGGGGGTTTACAATGAACAGTTCTTC	CASSSRLAGVYNEQFF
TRBJ2-5	-	TRBV4-2	-	TGTGCCAGCAGCCCTAACGGGGGTTCCCAAGAGACCCAGTACTTC	CASSPNGGSQETQYF
TRBJ2-5	-	TRBV9	TRBD2	TGTGCCAGCAGCGTGCCACTAGCGGGAGGACAAGAGACCCAGTACTTC	CASSVPLAGGQETQYF
TRBJ2-6	-	TRBV18	TRBD1	TGTGCCAGCTCACCGACAGGGGACGGGGCCAACGTCCTGACTTTC	CASSPTGDGANVLTF
TRBJ2-7	-	TRBV10-3	-	TGTGCCACACAACCAGGGGGCGGGAGATACTACGAGCAGTACTTC	CATQPGGGRYYEQYF
TRBJ1-4	-	TRBV7-9	TRBD1	TGTGCCAGCAGCCCCTACAGGGGGCTAACTAATGAAAAACTGTTTTTT	CASSPYRGLTNEKLFF
TRBJ2-1	-	TRBV5-1	TRBD1	TGCGCCAGCAGCTTGGCCGGGACAGGGACTTACAATGAGCAGTTCTTC	CASSLAGTGTYNEQFF
TRBJ1-5	-	TRBV4-1	-	TGCGCCAGCAGCCAAGCGGGACTCCTTCAGCCCCAGCATTTT	CASSQAGLLQPQHF
TRBJ2-1	-	TRBV7-2	-	TGTGCCAGCAGCCCATACCCGAGCTCCTACAATGAGCAGTTCTTC	CASSPYPSSYNEQFF
TRBJ2-1	-	TRBV6-5	-	TGTGCCAGCAGTCGACTAGTTAGCTCCTACAATGAGCAGTTCTTC	CASSRLVSSYNEQFF
TRBJ1-5	-	TRBV2	-	TGTGCCAGCAGTGAAGTAGGACAACATAGCAATCAGCCCCAGCATTTT	CASSEVGQHSNQPQHF
TRBJ2-1	few	TRBV30	TRBD2	TGTGCCTGGACCCTATCGGGGGGGGGCTTCTCCTACAATGAGCAGTTCTTC	CAWTLSGGGFSYNEQFF
TRBJ2-1	-	TRBV9	TRBD2	TGTGCCAGCACCCCAGGGAGCGGGAGTTCCTACAATGAGCAGTTCTTC	CASTPGSGSSYNEQFF
TRBJ2-1	few	TRBV6-1	-	TGTGCCAGCCTACGGACAGCCAGCTCCTACAATGAGCAGTTCTTC	CASLRTASSYNEQFF
TRBJ2-1	once	TRBV7-6	TRBD2	TGTGCCAGCAGCTTTAAAGTTGGCGCGGGGGAAAACAATGAGCAGTTCTTC	CASSFKVGAGENNEQFF
TRBJ2-1	-	TRBV11-3	-	TGTGCCAGCAGCTTAGAGGGCGGGACCCCCGTCTTC	CASSLEGGTPVF
TRBJ2-6	-	TRBV5-1	-	TGCGCCAGCAGCCTGCAGGTGCAGGGGTACCTCTCTGGGGCCAACGTCCTGACTTTC	CASSLQVQGYLSGANVLTF
TRBJ1-2	-	TRBV11-2	TRBD1	TGTGCCAGCAGTTCTGGGACAGGGAACTATGGCTACACCTTC	CASSSGTGNYGYTF
TRBJ1-5	-	TRBV4-2	-	TGTGCCAGCAGCCAAATCTCTGGGGGCCATGGCAATCAGCCCCAGCATTTT	CASSQISGGHGNQPQHF
TRBJ2-5	-	TRBV18	-	TGTGCCAGCTCACCACAGGAGGGTACCCCCACCAATGGAGAGACCCAGTACTTC	CASSPQEGTPTNGETQYF
TRBJ2-1	-	TRBV2	-	TGTGCCAGCAAAAGGACTGTCCTCTACAATGAGCAGTTCTTC	CASKRTVLYNEQFF